This T cell receptor beta chain was sequenced for a study of cytomegalovirus exposure and HLA in healthy donors. For the study at large: For the approximately 420 genotyped donors, 80% to 90% fell within the Caucasian-associated ancestry cluster.

Study-level findings and limits: In an earlier analysis, about 90% or about 30%: the productive usage of most TCR beta V segments. TCR beta chains associated with HLA were, in a later analysis, more clonally expanded than equally common others. No immune exposure information besides CMV serostatus was available.

Vbeta (60) and Jbeta (13) primers were used in the PCR. Method: immunoSEQ multiplex PCR; TCRdb's copy keeps in-frame clones and lacks some. Here the sample spans approximately 180,000 clones, just under 80% being singletons. This clone turned up a few times. Its matching antigen is unknown. V was clipped by 5 bases and J by 3 bases, with 5 bases between them. This CDR3 region has 11 residues. The germline V gene encodes CDR1 MNHNS and CDR2 SASEGT. This chain joins TRBV6-1 and TRBJ2-7; D gene unclear. The sequence came from a woman aged 45-65 years in good health and CMV-seropositive. Sequencing was done on a sample of PBMCs. The CDR3 sequence is CASSYNYEQYF. In nucleotides, the CDR3 is TGTGCCAGCAGTTACAACTACGAGCAGTACTTC.